The T cell receptor (beta chain) under discussion was sequenced for a study of blood T cell repertoires in COVID-19. The overall study: PBMCs, B-cell-depleted T cells, or T cells were the source of the cDNA or gDNA that made up the material.

Participants were aged about 18 to 100 years, lived in around 22 US areas, and enrolled virtually. Participants' own reports of clinical history determined their cohort assignment. In the authors' workflow: For nucleated cells, counts were estimated from reference gene primer amplification. The method was immunoSEQ multiplex PCR; TCRdb's version includes in-frame clones alone and lacks a portion of them. For V, J and clone size, that table is used; D and trimming come from the DNA. The table has 250,000 or so clones, around 90% seen once. This clone was detected only once. In germline, CDR1 is ENHRY, CDR2 SYGVKD. The CDR3 is 13 residues long. Trimming took 6 bases from V and 4 from J; bases not matched to a gene: 6.

The material sequenced was PBMCs or T cells enriched from blood (not recorded which). The sequence was obtained from a woman in her twenties or thirties with acute COVID-19. The rearrangement joins TRBV10-3 to TRBJ2-7; 7 positions agree with TRBD2. Written as DNA, the CDR3 is TGTGCCATCAGCGAGCGGGAAAAATACGAGCAGTACTTC. It translates to CAISEREKYEQYF.